These T cell receptor beta chains were read from a single sample in a study of T cell repertoires in cytomegalovirus infection. No antigen has been identified for these receptors. TCRdb reprocessed the reads with MiXCR, giving one entry per CDR3 protein. This repertoire shows roughly 990,000 distinct CDR3 sequences, approximately 31% found once; its top ten account for about 14%. The material sequenced was cultured CD8+ T cells from PBMCs, taken from culture after CMV antigen stimulation. Receptor source: a human donor in good health (CMV status not recorded). Some clones in this sample may be carry-over from other donors' samples. The CDR3 runs from the conserved cysteine through the conserved F or W. Each record gives: D gene, J gene, V gene, CDR3 length, clone size, CDR3 DNA, CDR3 protein. A D gene is named only where the DNA matches it firmly. Part of the rows lack a size; the others show once, few, many or a class for expanded clones.

>-|TRBJ2-3|TRBV15|15|-
TGTGCCACCAGCAGGGGCACACACCCTCTTAATACGCAGTATTTT
CATSRGTHPLNTQYF
>-|TRBJ1-6|TRBV4-1|16|-
TGCGCCAGCAGCCCGGTGGAGGGGGGTTATAATTCACCCCTCCACTTT
CASSPVEGGYNSPLHF
>TRBD1|TRBJ1-5|TRBV28|15|-
TGTGCCAGCAGTTTTCGCAGGGGGTCGGATCAGCCCCAGCATTTT
CASSFRRGSDQPQHF
>TRBD1|TRBJ1-5|TRBV28|15|-
TGTGCCAGCAGTAATCGGGACAGGGGGAGTCAGCCCCAGCATTTT
CASSNRDRGSQPQHF
>-|TRBJ1-2|TRBV29-1|17|-
TGCAGCGTTGAATATCTAGACAGAGCCCGAGGGGACTATGGCTACACCTTC
CSVEYLDRARGDYGYTF
>-|TRBJ2-3|TRBV7-6|17|many
TGTGCCAGCAGCCCGACAGGAAGCCTTATAGGGACAGATACGCAGTATTTT
CASSPTGSLIGTDTQYF
>TRBD1|TRBJ1-1|TRBV5-5|15|once
TGTGCCAGCAGCTTGGATCAGGGGGCTTGGACTGAAGCTTTCTTT
CASSLDQGAWTEAFF
>-|TRBJ2-3|TRBV28|17|few
TGTGCCAGCAGCTTTCGAGAAGACGGGGACCACCCGGATACGCAGTATTTT
CASSFREDGDHPDTQYF
>TRBD2|TRBJ2-1|TRBV11-2|15|-
TGTGCCAGCAGCTTATGGGGGGGATCCTACAATGAGCAGTTCTTC
CASSLWGGSYNEQFF
>-|TRBJ2-7|TRBV10-3|14|few
TGTGCCATCACTGAACAGGGGGGGGCCTACGAGCAGTACTTC
CAITEQGGAYEQYF
>TRBD2|TRBJ2-1|TRBV11-3|17|few
TGTGCCAGCAGCTTAGATAGACTAGCCACCTCCTACAATGAGCAGTTCTTC
CASSLDRLATSYNEQFF
>-|TRBJ1-2|TRBV6-2/TRBV6-3|16|few
TGTGCCAGCAGTTACTCGAAGGCCAGGGGAGACTATGGCTACACCTTC
CASSYSKARGDYGYTF
>-|TRBJ1-2|TRBV6-6|18|-
TGTGCCAGCAGCTCCGGCGCAGGTCTCCTCCCTATAAACTATGGCTACACCTTC
CASSSGAGLLPINYGYTF
>TRBD1|TRBJ2-7|TRBV5-1|15|-
TGCGCCAGCAGCCCTAGACAGGGTGCCGCCTACGAGCAGTACTTC
CASSPRQGAAYEQYF
>-|TRBJ1-6|TRBV4-1|17|-
TGCGCCAGCAGCCAAGATCGAGGCGGCGGGGGAAATTCACCCCTCCACTTT
CASSQDRGGGGNSPLHF
>-|TRBJ1-5|TRBV28|15|few
TGTGCCAGCAGTTTCGGGACTTGGTTGAATCAGCCCCAGCATTTT
CASSFGTWLNQPQHF
>-|TRBJ2-7|TRBV4-1|15|few
TGCGCCAGCACCCTTGGGAGCAGCGGGCTCTACGAGCAGTACTTC
CASTLGSSGLYEQYF
>-|TRBJ2-3|TRBV4-3|16|few
TGCGCCAGCAGCCAAGAATGGTGGGGTAGCACAGATACGCAGTATTTT
CASSQEWWGSTDTQYF
>TRBD1|TRBJ1-5|TRBV27|14|-
TGTGCCAGCAGGGGACAGGGAATTAATCAGCCCCAGCATTTT
CASRGQGINQPQHF
>-|TRBJ1-5|TRBV5-5|15|few
TGTGCCAGCAGCTTGGTGGGGGCCCCTTCCCAGCCCCAGCATTTT
CASSLVGAPSQPQHF
>-|TRBJ2-1|TRBV19|14|-
TGTGCCAGTACGGTGGGGGTGCCCTACAATGAGCAGTTCTTC
CASTVGVPYNEQFF
>-|TRBJ1-5|TRBV28|15|many
TGTGCCAGCAGTTTATCCCTGACAGGTAATCAGCCCCAGCATTTT
CASSLSLTGNQPQHF
>TRBD1|TRBJ1-1|TRBV20-1|13|few
TGCAGTGCCTTGGGACAGGGGAACACTGAAGCTTTCTTT
CSALGQGNTEAFF
>-|TRBJ1-2|TRBV25-1|17|-
TGTGCCAGCAGTGAATGGAGCGACAGCAAGACTAACTATGGCTACACCTTC
CASSEWSDSKTNYGYTF
>TRBD1|TRBJ2-3|TRBV29-1|15|-
TGCAGCGTTGACCTCACAGGGGTCGGTGCAGATACGCAGTATTTT
CSVDLTGVGADTQYF
>TRBD1|TRBJ2-2|TRBV7-6|17|many
TGTGCCAGCAGCATAAGAACAGGGACAGGGTATGGCGGGGAGCTGTTTTTT
CASSIRTGTGYGGELFF
>TRBD1|TRBJ2-4|TRBV6-5|14|-
TGTGCCAGCAGTTCCGGGACAGGGAAAAACATTCAGTACTTC
CASSSGTGKNIQYF
>-|TRBJ2-7|TRBV7-9|13|few
TGTGCCAGCAGCCCTCCGGGCCCCATTGAGCAGTACTTC
CASSPPGPIEQYF
>-|TRBJ2-6|TRBV9|16|few
TGTGCCAGCAGCCCTCGGGGGAAGGAAGGGGCCAACGTCCTGACTTTC
CASSPRGKEGANVLTF
>TRBD1|TRBJ1-2|TRBV29-1|13|-
TGCAGCGTTGAAACAACGGACAGGCTAGGCTACACCTTC
CSVETTDRLGYTF
>-|TRBJ1-1|TRBV9|12|few
TGTGCCAGCAGCGTAACTAACACTGAAGCTTTCTTT
CASSVTNTEAFF
>-|TRBJ1-6|TRBV7-2|15|many
TGTGCCAGCAGCGCCCAGGGGATCGTGAGTTCACCCCTCCACTTT
CASSAQGIVSSPLHF
>-|TRBJ1-1|TRBV6-2/TRBV6-3|14|-
TGTGCCAGCAGCCCCTGGCAGGGCCGCACTGAAGCTTTCTTT
CASSPWQGRTEAFF
>-|TRBJ1-2|TRBV10-3|16|-
TGTGCCATCAGTGAGTCGCAGACAACTATCGTGGATGGCTACACCTTC
CAISESQTTIVDGYTF
>TRBD1|TRBJ2-1|TRBV7-6|16|many
TGTGCCAGCAGCCCCGAAGGGGACAGGACCTACAATGAGCAGTTCTTC
CASSPEGDRTYNEQFF
>TRBD2|TRBJ2-3|TRBV7-3|15|few
TGTGCCAGTAGCCATTCTAGCGGGGCGAATGGTGCGCAGTATTTT
CASSHSSGANGAQYF
>-|TRBJ1-1|TRBV5-6|11|few
TGTGCCAGCAGCTCAAATATTGAAGCTTTCTTT
CASSSNIEAFF
>-|TRBJ2-1|TRBV9|13|-
TGTGCCAGCAGCGTTGCGAGGGGAAATGAGCAGTTCTTC
CASSVARGNEQFF
>TRBD2|TRBJ2-3|TRBV27|16|-
TGTGCCAGCAGTAGCCGACTAGCGGGTATCACAGATACGCAGTATTTT
CASSSRLAGITDTQYF
>-|TRBJ1-5|TRBV27|13|few
TGTGCCAGCAGCAGGGACACCAATCAGCCCCAGCATTTT
CASSRDTNQPQHF
>TRBD2|TRBJ2-2|TRBV20-1|13|-
TGCGGCCTAGCGGGGCCGAACACCGGGGAGCTGTTTTTT
CGLAGPNTGELFF
>TRBD1|TRBJ1-6|TRBV19|13|few
TGTGCCATAGGGACAGGGAACGGTTCACCCCTCCACTTT
CAIGTGNGSPLHF
>TRBD2|TRBJ2-1|TRBV5-4|19|-
TGTGCCAGCAGCTCCTGGACGGCCACCTTAGCGGGGGTTTTCAATGAGCAGTTCTTC
CASSSWTATLAGVFNEQFF
>-|TRBJ1-6|TRBV7-2|9|many
TGTGCCAGCAGCCCCCCCCTCCACTTT
CASSPPLHF
>-|TRBJ2-7|TRBV12-3/TRBV12-4|12|-
TGTGCCAGCGGCCCAAACAGGGACGAGCAGTACTTC
CASGPNRDEQYF